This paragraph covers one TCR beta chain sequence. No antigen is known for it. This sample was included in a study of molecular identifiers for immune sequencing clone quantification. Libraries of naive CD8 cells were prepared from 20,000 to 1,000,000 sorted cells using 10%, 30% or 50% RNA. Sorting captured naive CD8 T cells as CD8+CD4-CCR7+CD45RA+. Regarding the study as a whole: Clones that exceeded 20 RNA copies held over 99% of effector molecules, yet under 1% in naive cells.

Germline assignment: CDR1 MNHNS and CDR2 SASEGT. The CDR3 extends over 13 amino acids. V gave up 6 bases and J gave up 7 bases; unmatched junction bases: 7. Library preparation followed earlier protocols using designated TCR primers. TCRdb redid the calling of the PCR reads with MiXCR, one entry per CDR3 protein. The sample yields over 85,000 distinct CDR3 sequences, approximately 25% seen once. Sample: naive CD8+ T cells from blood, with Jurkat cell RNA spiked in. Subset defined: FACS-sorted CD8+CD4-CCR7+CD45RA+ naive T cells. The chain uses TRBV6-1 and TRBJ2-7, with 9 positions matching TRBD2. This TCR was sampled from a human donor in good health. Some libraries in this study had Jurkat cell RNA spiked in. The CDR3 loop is CASSPAGGEEQYF. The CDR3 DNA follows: TGTGCCAGCAGCCCCGCGGGAGGGGAAGAGCAGTACTTC.